A selection of T cell receptor beta chains follows, all from one sample in a study of naive and memory T cell subsets. TCRdb re-derived calls from the 5' RACE reads in MiXCR, one entry per CDR3 protein. The repertoire consists of about 26,000 distinct CDR3 sequences, with roughly 23% occurring once and the leading ten covering 1.8%. These receptors all stem from a female donor in good health. Both conserved end residues are part of each CDR3. The order of the fields is V gene, D gene, J gene, clone size, CDR3 length, CDR3 protein, CDR3 DNA. The D gene is left open where the match is weak. Clone size is given for some rows only: seen once, a few or many times, or a class if the clone is expanded.

V: TRBV19; D: .; J: TRBJ1-3; size: medium-sized; length: 14; CDR3: CASIARNSGNTIYF; DNA: TGTGCCAGTATAGCGCGAAACTCTGGAAACACCATATATTTT
V: TRBV20-1; D: TRBD2; J: TRBJ2-2; size: .; length: 15; CDR3: CSARGAGGITGELFF; DNA: TGCAGTGCTAGGGGAGCGGGAGGAATTACCGGGGAGCTGTTTTTT
V: TRBV5-5; D: .; J: TRBJ2-1; size: few; length: 16; CDR3: CASSHDGGTLGDEQFF; DNA: TGTGCCAGCAGTCACGATGGGGGGACGCTTGGGGATGAGCAGTTCTTC
V: TRBV9; D: TRBD2; J: TRBJ2-1; size: .; length: 15; CDR3: CASSVGLADYNEQFF; DNA: TGTGCCAGCAGCGTTGGACTAGCGGACTACAATGAGCAGTTCTTC
V: TRBV29-1; D: TRBD2; J: TRBJ2-3; size: .; length: 15; CDR3: CSGGLAGGRTDTQYF; DNA: TGCAGCGGGGGACTAGCGGGAGGGCGCACAGATACGCAGTATTTT
V: TRBV7-2; D: .; J: TRBJ2-7; size: once; length: 14; CDR3: CASSSTAGPYEQYF; DNA: TGTGCCAGCAGCTCCACGGCAGGCCCTTACGAGCAGTACTTC
V: TRBV7-3; D: .; J: TRBJ1-1; size: medium-sized; length: 15; CDR3: CASSHPGTPRTEAFF; DNA: TGTGCCAGCAGCCACCCCGGGACTCCAAGAACTGAAGCTTTCTTT
V: TRBV7-2; D: TRBD2; J: TRBJ2-3; size: medium-sized; length: 14; CDR3: CASSPGTSGYTQYF; DNA: TGTGCCAGCAGCCCCGGGACTAGCGGATATACGCAGTATTTT
V: TRBV29-1; D: TRBD2; J: TRBJ2-1; size: .; length: 14; CDR3: CSVEEILLAGKQFF; DNA: TGCAGCGTTGAAGAGATACTACTAGCGGGTAAGCAGTTCTTC
V: TRBV20-1; D: TRBD2; J: TRBJ2-5; size: few; length: 14; CDR3: CSVGAGGNQETQYF; DNA: TGCAGTGTGGGAGCGGGAGGTAACCAAGAGACCCAGTACTTC
V: TRBV11-2; D: .; J: TRBJ2-3; size: medium-sized; length: 13; CDR3: CASSSAYRDTQYF; DNA: TGTGCCAGCAGCTCCGCCTATCGGGATACGCAGTATTTT
V: TRBV15; D: TRBD2; J: TRBJ2-1; size: .; length: 13; CDR3: CATSRESGGQQFF; DNA: TGTGCCACCAGCAGAGAGAGCGGGGGACAGCAGTTCTTC
V: TRBV4-3; D: .; J: TRBJ1-2; size: .; length: 16; CDR3: CASSQDQRGIGYGYTF; DNA: TGCGCCAGCAGCCAAGATCAACGGGGGATAGGGTATGGCTACACCTTC
V: TRBV14; D: TRBD2; J: TRBJ2-6; size: many; length: 18; CDR3: CASSQDGEGLSGANVLTF; DNA: TGTGCCAGCAGCCAAGATGGGGAGGGATTGTCTGGGGCCAACGTCCTGACTTTC
V: TRBV10-3; D: .; J: TRBJ1-5; size: .; length: 14; CDR3: CAISESGFNQPQHF; DNA: TGTGCCATCAGTGAGTCAGGGTTCAATCAGCCCCAGCATTTT
V: TRBV20-1; D: .; J: TRBJ2-3; size: .; length: 15; CDR3: CSARDQGGWSHTQYF; DNA: TGCAGTGCCCGAGATCAGGGGGGATGGAGCCATACGCAGTATTTT
V: TRBV20-1; D: .; J: TRBJ2-5; size: medium-sized; length: 13; CDR3: CSARHVVPGTQYF; DNA: TGCAGTGCTAGACACGTGGTCCCGGGGACCCAGTACTTC
V: TRBV20-1; D: .; J: TRBJ2-7; size: medium-sized; length: 10; CDR3: CSAGLGEQYF; DNA: TGCAGTGCTGGGCTGGGCGAGCAGTACTTC
V: TRBV5-1; D: .; J: TRBJ2-7; size: .; length: 13; CDR3: CASSFGETYEQYF; DNA: TGCGCCAGCAGCTTCGGGGAAACCTACGAGCAGTACTTC
V: TRBV2; D: TRBD2; J: TRBJ2-5; size: medium-sized; length: 14; CDR3: CASSPTSIGETQYF; DNA: TGTGCCAGCAGCCCGACTAGCATCGGAGAGACCCAGTACTTC
V: TRBV6-1; D: .; J: TRBJ1-6; size: .; length: 15; CDR3: CASSERGGEGSPLHF; DNA: TGTGCCAGCAGTGAACGGGGAGGGGAAGGTTCACCCCTCCACTTT
V: TRBV30; D: .; J: TRBJ2-5; size: many; length: 11; CDR3: CAWSEGETQYF; DNA: TGTGCCTGGAGCGAGGGAGAGACCCAGTACTTC
V: TRBV5-1; D: .; J: TRBJ2-1; size: few; length: 14; CDR3: CASSLLRANNEQFF; DNA: TGCGCCAGCAGCTTGTTACGGGCAAACAATGAGCAGTTCTTC
V: TRBV20-1; D: TRBD1; J: TRBJ2-5; size: many; length: 12; CDR3: CSATGDQETQYF; DNA: TGCAGTGCAACAGGGGACCAAGAGACCCAGTACTTC
V: TRBV12-1; D: .; J: TRBJ1-6; size: many; length: 15; CDR3: CASSSTGRGGSPLHF; DNA: TGTGCCAGCAGCTCCACCGGGAGAGGGGGATCACCCCTCCACTTT
V: TRBV27; D: .; J: TRBJ2-6; size: many; length: 16; CDR3: CASSPGHLSGANVLTF; DNA: TGTGCCAGCAGCCCGGGACATCTCTCTGGGGCCAACGTCCTGACTTTC